This TCR beta chain is drawn from a study of blood T cell repertoires in COVID-19 (dated by TCRdb to 2019 to 2021). With respect to the entire study: Collaborator samples came from the United States, Italy and Spain and covered acute and convalescent phases of COVID-19. The repertoires were released in a freely available public database intended as a resource for research on the immune response to SARS-CoV-2. The prospective study material was composed of cDNA or gDNA derived from T cells, B-cell-depleted T cells, or PBMCs. The samples were drawn from the first 160 participants of the ongoing ImmuneRACE study and from over a thousand subjects provided by 6 global collaborators. Sample metadata almost always included a de-identified subject ID, COVID-19 status, age in years and sex. Deeply sampled blood TCRbeta repertoires from subjects exposed to, actively infected with, or recovered from COVID-19 were included in the dataset. Where available, HLA class I and class II types were obtained from metadata supplied by the sample provider rather than from assay-based typing.

The immunoSEQ Assay, a bias-controlled multiplex PCR, was used to amplify TCRbeta CDR3 regions from genomic DNA. The paper's data handling went like this. The number of nucleated cells in each sample was estimated from the amplification of reference gene primers within the assay. To quantify the absolute abundance of each unique TCRbeta CDR3 rearrangement, sequence reads were collapsed and filtered. Productive Simpson clonality was computed per sample as the square root of Simpson's diversity index over productive rearrangements. Entries here come from immuneACCESS through TCRdb and include only in-frame sequences with V and J called. Some clones fail to appear in such tables; in the studies checked, an unresolved V gene covers under half of the shortfall, and the cause of the remainder is unknown. V, J and clone size were drawn from that table, and D and trimming were deduced from the DNA. The sample table shows 250,000 to 350,000 clones, and around 91% are seen once. Of the sample, roughly an eighth is held by the ten largest clones.

The CDR3 runs 13 residues from the cysteine to the phenylalanine. Of all the DNA, just the CDR3 is kept, 39 bases in frame from base 1. The germline V gene sets CDR1 to SGHTA and CDR2 to FQGTGA. V gives up 5 bases and J gives up 9 bases, and the segment between their germline ends measures 14 bases. Note on this clone: Its antigen is still unknown. Within one base of it there is no much larger clone, and no base qualities were kept.

The study at large found these results: The amount of clinical and demographic metadata varied by source and participant and was provided uncurated.

Each collaborating institution followed its own protocols to collect whole blood in K2EDTA tubes. Collaborator samples were shipped for TCRbeta analysis as frozen whole blood, isolated PBMCs, or DNA extracted from either sample type. The receptor comes from a woman aged 55-69 years with acute or convalescent COVID-19. The chain employs TRBV7-3 and TRBJ2-1; matching of 6 bases hints at TRBD2 as the D gene. The specimen sequenced was peripheral blood. DNA sequence: TGTGCCAGCAGCCTTGCACTAGCCGGTGAGCAGTTCTTC. Its protein is CASSLALAGEQFF.